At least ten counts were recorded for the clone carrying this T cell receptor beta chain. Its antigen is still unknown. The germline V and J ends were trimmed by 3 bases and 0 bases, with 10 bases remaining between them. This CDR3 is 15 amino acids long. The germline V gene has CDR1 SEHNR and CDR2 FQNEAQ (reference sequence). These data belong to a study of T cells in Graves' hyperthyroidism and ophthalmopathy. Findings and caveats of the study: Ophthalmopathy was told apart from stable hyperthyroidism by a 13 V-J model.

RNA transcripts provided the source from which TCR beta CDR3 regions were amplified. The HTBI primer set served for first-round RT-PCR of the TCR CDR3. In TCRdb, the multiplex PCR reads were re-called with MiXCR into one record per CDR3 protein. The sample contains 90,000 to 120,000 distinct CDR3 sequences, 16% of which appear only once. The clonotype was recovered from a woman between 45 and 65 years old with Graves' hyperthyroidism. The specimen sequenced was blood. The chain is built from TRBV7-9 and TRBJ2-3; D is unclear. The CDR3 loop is CASSLEALSTDTQYF. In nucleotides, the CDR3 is TGTGCCAGCAGCTTGGAAGCTCTAAGCACAGATACGCAGTATTTT.